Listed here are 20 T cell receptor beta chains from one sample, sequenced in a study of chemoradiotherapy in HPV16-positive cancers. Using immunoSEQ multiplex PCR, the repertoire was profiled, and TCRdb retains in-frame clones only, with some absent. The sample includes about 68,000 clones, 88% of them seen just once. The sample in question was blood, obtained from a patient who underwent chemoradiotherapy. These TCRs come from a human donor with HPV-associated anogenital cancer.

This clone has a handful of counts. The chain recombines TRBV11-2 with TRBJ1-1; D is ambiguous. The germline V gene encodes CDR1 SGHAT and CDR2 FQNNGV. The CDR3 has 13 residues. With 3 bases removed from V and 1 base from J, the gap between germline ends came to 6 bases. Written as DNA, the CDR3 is TGTGCCAGCAGCTTCCAAGGGAACACTGAAGCTTTCTTT. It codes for CASSFQGNTEAFF.

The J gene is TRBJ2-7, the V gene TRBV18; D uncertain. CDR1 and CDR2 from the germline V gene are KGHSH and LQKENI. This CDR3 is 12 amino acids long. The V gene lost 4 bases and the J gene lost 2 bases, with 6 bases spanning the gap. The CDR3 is CASSQSAYEQYF. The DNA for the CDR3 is TGTGCCAGCTCACAATCAGCCTACGAGCAGTACTTC.

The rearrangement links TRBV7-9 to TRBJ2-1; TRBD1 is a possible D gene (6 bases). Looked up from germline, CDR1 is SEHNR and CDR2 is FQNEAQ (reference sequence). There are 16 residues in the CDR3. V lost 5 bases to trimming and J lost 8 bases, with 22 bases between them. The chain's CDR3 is CASSQQGKGTQDEQFF. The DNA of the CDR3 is TGTGCCAGCAGCCAACAGGGAAAGGGTACACAAGATGAGCAGTTCTTC.

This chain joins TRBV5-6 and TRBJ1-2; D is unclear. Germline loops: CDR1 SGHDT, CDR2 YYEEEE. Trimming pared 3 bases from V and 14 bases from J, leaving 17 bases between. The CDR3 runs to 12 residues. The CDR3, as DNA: TGTGCCAGCAGCTCGATGCTAAAGACCTTGACCTTC. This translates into CASSSMLKTLTF. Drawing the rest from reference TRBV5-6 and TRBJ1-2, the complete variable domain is DAGVTQSPTHLIKTRGQQVTLRCSPKSGHDTVSWYQQALGQGPQFIFQYYEEEERQRGNFPDRFSGHQFPNYSSELNVNALLLGDSALYLCASSSMLKTLTFGSGTRLTVV.

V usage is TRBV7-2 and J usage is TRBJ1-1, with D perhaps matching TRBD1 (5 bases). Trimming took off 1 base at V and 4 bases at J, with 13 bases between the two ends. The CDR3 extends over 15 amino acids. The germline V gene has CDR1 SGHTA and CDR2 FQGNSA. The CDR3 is CASSLGTGSSTEAFF. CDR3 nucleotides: TGTGCCAGCAGCTTAGGCACAGGATCTTCCACTGAAGCTTTCTTT.

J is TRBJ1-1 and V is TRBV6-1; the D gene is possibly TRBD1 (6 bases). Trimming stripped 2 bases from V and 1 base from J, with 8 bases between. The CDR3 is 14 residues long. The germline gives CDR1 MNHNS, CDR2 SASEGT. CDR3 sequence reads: CASSESDRNTEAFF. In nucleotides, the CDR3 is TGTGCCAGCAGTGAATCGGACAGGAACACTGAAGCTTTCTTT.

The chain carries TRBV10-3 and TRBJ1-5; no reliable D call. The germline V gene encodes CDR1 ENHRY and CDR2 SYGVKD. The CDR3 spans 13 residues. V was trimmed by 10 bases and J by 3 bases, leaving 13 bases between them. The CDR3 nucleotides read TGTGCCACGAAAAAAGAGGACAATCAGCCCCAGCATTTT. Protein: CATKKEDNQPQHF.

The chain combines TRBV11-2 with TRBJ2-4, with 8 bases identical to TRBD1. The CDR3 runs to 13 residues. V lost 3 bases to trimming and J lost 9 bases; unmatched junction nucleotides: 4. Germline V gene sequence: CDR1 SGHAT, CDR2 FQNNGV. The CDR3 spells CASSLDRDGIQYF. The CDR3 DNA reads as TGTGCCAGCAGCTTGGACAGGGATGGCATTCAGTACTTC.

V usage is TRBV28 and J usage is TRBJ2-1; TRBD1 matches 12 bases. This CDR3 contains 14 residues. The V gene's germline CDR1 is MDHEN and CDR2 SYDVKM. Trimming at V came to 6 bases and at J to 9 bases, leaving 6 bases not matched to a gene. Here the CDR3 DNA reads TGTGCCAGCAGCCCCGGGACAGGGGGCCCTGAGCAGTTCTTC. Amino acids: CASSPGTGGPEQFF.

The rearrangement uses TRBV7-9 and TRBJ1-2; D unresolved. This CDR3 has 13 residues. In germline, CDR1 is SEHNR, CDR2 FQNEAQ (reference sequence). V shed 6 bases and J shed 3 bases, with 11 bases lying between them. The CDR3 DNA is TGTGCCAGCAGTCAGGACGGTTACTATGGCTACACCTTC. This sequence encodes CASSQDGYYGYTF.

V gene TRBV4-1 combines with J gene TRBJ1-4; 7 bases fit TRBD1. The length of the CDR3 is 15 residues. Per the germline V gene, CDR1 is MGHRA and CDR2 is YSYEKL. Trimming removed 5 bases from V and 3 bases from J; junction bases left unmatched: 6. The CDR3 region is CASSVYRGANEKLFF. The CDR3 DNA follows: TGCGCCAGCAGCGTGTACAGGGGAGCTAATGAAAAACTGTTTTTT.

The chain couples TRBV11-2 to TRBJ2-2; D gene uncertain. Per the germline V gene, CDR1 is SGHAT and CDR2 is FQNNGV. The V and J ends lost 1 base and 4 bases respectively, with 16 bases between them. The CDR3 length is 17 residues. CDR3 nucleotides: TGTGCCAGCAGCTTAGTTCTCGACTGGGCGAGCACCGGGGAGCTGTTTTTT. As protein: CASSLVLDWASTGELFF.

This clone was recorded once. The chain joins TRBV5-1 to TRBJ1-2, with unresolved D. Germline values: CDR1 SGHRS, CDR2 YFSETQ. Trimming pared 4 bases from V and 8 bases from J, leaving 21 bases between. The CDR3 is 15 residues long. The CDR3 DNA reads TGCGCCAGCAGCACCTCCGGGCCGATAGAGAGAGGCTACACCTTC. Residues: CASSTSGPIERGYTF.

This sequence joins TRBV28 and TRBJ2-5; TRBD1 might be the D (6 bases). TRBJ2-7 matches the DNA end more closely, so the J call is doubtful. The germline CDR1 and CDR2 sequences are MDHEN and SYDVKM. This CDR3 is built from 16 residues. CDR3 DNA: TGTGCCAGCAGTTCCCCGGGACACTTGAGCTCCTACGAGCAGTACTTC. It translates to CASSSPGHLSSYEQYF.

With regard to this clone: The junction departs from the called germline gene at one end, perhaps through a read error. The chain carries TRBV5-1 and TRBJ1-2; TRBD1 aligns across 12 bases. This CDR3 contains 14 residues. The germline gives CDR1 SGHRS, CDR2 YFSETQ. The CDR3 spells CASSLGTGGDGYTF. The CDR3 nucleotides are TGTGCCAGCAGCTTGGGGACAGGGGGCGATGGCTACACCTTC.

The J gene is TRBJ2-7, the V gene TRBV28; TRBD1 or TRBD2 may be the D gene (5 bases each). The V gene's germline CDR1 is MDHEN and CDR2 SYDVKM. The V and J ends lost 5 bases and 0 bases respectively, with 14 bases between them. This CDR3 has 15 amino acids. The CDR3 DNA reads TGTGCCAGCAGTCCCCCCGGGGCTCCCTCCTACGAGCAGTACTTC. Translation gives CASSPPGAPSYEQYF. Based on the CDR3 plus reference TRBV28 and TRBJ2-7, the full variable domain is DVKVTQSSRYLVKRTGEKVFLECVQDMDHENMFWYRQDPGLGLRLIYFSYDVKMKEKGDIPEGYSVSREKKERFSLILESASTNQTSMYLCASSPPGAPSYEQYFGPGTRLTVT.

The CDR3 loop reads CASSPYRTVTGELFF. In DNA, the CDR3 is TGTGCCAGCAGTCCTTACCGGACAGTTACCGGGGAGCTGTTTTTT. This chain links TRBV27 with TRBJ2-2; D possibly corresponds to TRBD1 (6 bases). CDR1 and CDR2 from the germline V gene are MNHEY and SMNVEV (reference sequence). The length of the CDR3 is 15 residues. The V end was cut by 5 bases, the J end by 5 bases, with 15 bases between.

Here the CDR3 reads CASSLEGAPSNTEAFF. The CDR3 DNA is TGCGCCAGCAGCTTGGAAGGGGCCCCCTCGAACACTGAAGCTTTCTTT. J is TRBJ1-1 and V is TRBV5-1, with a tentative D call TRBD1 (5 bases). V was trimmed by 0 bases and J by 1 base, leaving 13 bases between them. This CDR3 has 16 residues. Germline assignment: CDR1 SGHRS and CDR2 YFSETQ.

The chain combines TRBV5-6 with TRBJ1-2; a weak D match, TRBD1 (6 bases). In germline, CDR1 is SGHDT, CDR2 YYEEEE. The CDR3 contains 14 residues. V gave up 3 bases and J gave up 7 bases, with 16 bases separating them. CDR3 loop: CASSWGGGAGGYTF. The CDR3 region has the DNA TGTGCCAGCAGCTGGGGTGGGGGCGCCGGTGGCTACACCTTC. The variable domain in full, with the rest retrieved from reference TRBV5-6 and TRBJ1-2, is DAGVTQSPTHLIKTRGQQVTLRCSPKSGHDTVSWYQQALGQGPQFIFQYYEEEERQRGNFPDRFSGHQFPNYSSELNVNALLLGDSALYLCASSWGGGAGGYTFGSGTRLTVV.

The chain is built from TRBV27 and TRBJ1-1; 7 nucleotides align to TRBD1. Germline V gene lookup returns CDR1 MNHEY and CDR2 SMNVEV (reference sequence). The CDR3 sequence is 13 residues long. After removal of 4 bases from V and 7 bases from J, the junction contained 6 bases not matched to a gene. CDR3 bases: TGTGCCAGCAGTTATAGGGGGGACAGTGAAGCTTTCTTT. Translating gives CASSYRGDSEAFF.